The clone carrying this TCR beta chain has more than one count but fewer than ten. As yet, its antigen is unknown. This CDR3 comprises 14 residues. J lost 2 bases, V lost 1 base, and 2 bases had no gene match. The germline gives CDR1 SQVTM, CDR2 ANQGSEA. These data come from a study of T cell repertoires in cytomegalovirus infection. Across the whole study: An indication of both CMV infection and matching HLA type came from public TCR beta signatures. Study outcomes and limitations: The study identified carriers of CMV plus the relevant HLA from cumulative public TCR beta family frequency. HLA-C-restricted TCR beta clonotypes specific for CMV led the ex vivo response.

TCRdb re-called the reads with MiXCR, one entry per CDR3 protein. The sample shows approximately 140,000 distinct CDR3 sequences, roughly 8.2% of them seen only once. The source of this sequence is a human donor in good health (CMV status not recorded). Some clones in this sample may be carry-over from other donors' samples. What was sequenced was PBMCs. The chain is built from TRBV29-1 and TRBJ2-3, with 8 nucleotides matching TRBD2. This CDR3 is CSVEASGFTDTQYF. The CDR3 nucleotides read TGCAGCGTTGAAGCTAGCGGGTTCACAGATACGCAGTATTTT.